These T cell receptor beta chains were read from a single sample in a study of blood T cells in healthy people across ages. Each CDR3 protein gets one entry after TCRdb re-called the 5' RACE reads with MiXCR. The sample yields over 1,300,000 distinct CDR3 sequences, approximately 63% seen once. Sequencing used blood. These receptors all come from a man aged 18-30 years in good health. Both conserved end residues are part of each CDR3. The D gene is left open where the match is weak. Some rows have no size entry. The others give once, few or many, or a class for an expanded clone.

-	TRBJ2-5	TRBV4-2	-	CASSQEMGSPAQETQYF	TGTGCCAGCAGCCAAGAGATGGGAAGTCCGGCCCAAGAGACCCAGTACTTC
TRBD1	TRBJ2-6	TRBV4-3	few	CASATGQGYSGANVLTF	TGCGCCAGCGCTACGGGACAGGGGTATTCTGGGGCCAACGTCCTGACTTTC
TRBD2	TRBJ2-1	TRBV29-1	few	CSVEDQLAGGPKFF	TGCAGCGTTGAAGATCAACTAGCGGGAGGGCCGAAGTTCTTC
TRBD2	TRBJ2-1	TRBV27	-	CASSPREGKFYNEQFF	TGTGCCAGCAGTCCCAGGGAGGGGAAATTCTACAATGAGCAGTTCTTC
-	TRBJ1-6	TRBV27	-	CASTPSPTDSPLHF	TGTGCCAGCACCCCGTCCCCCACGGATTCACCCCTCCACTTT
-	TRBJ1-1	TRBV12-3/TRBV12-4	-	CASAGGALVTEAFF	TGTGCCAGCGCTGGTGGGGCGCTGGTCACTGAAGCTTTCTTT
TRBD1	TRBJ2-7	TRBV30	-	CAWSADRAGEQYF	TGTGCCTGGAGCGCGGACAGGGCGGGTGAGCAGTACTTC
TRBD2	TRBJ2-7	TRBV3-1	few	CASSQEVSGEKSYEQYF	TGTGCCAGCAGCCAAGAGGTTAGCGGGGAAAAATCCTACGAGCAGTACTTC
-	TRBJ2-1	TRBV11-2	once	CASSLDLYRASYNEQFF	TGTGCCAGCAGCTTAGATCTCTACCGTGCCTCCTACAATGAGCAGTTCTTC
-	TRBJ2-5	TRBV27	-	CASSELGQAIAGLYF	TGTGCCAGCAGTGAGCTGGGACAAGCCATAGCGGGTTTGTACTTC
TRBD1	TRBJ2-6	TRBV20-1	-	CSAPQGTGANVLTF	TGCAGTGCGCCACAGGGGACTGGGGCCAACGTCCTGACTTTC
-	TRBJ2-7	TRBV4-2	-	CASSQDQKYEQYF	TGTGCCAGCAGCCAAGATCAGAAGTACGAGCAGTACTTC
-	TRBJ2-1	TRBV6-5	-	CASSYSRLPYNEQFF	TGTGCCAGCAGTTACTCGAGGCTCCCATACAATGAGCAGTTCTTC
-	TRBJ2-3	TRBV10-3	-	CAISGEGDKSDTQYF	TGTGCCATCAGTGGGGAAGGGGATAAGTCAGATACGCAGTATTTT
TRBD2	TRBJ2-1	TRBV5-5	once	CTSTLGTSEGVEQFF	TGTACCAGCACTCTCGGGACTAGCGAGGGTGTGGAGCAGTTCTTC
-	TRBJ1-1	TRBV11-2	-	CASSLIRLERMNTEAFF	TGTGCCAGCAGCTTAATCCGTCTTGAGCGGATGAACACTGAAGCTTTCTTT
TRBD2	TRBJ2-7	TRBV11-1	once	CVSSLRTSGSYEQYF	TGTGTCAGCAGCTTGAGGACTAGCGGGAGTTACGAGCAGTACTTC
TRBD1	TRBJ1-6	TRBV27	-	CASSLVGGGYNSPLHF	TGTGCCAGCAGTTTGGTAGGGGGCGGCTATAATTCACCCCTCCACTTT
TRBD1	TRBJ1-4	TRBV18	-	CASSHTGETNEKLFF	TGTGCCAGCTCACACACAGGGGAGACTAATGAAAAACTGTTTTTT
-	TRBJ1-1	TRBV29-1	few	CSATFPPTGGNTEAFF	TGCAGCGCAACTTTCCCCCCCACCGGCGGAAACACTGAAGCTTTCTTT
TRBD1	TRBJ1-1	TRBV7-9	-	CASSLSPGGGMAEAFF	TGTGCCAGCAGCTTATCCCCAGGGGGGGGGATGGCTGAAGCTTTCTTT
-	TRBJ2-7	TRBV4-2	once	CASSQVNAEGSYEQYF	TGTGCCAGCAGCCAAGTAAACGCTGAAGGAAGTTACGAGCAGTACTTC
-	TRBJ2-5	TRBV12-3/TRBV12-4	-	CASSWALQETQYF	TGTGCCAGCAGTTGGGCACTCCAAGAGACCCAGTACTTC
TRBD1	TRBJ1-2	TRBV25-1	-	CASSEYRGLGYGYTF	TGTGCCAGCAGTGAATACAGGGGGCTCGGCTATGGCTACACCTTC
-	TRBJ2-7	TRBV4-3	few	CASSQDPGNYEQYF	TGCGCCAGCAGCCAAGACCCAGGGAACTACGAGCAGTACTTC
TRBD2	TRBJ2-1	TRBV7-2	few	CASSEGLAGVTEQFF	TGTGCCAGCAGCGAGGGACTAGCGGGAGTCACTGAGCAGTTCTTC
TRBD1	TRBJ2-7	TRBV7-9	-	CASSSHSRQGDSYEQYF	TGTGCCAGCAGCTCCCACAGCCGACAGGGAGACTCCTACGAGCAGTACTTC
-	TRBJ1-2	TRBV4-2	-	CASSVQEGEGYGYTF	TGTGCCAGCAGCGTTCAAGAAGGTGAAGGCTATGGCTACACCTTC
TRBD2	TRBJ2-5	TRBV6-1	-	CASTWTRRGVGETQYF	TGTGCCAGCACCTGGACCCGACGGGGGGTTGGAGAGACCCAGTACTTC
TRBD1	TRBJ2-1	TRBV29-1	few	CSVQTGGNEQFF	TGCAGCGTGCAAACAGGGGGGAATGAGCAGTTCTTC
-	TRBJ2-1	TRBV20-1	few	CSALRGWGGASYNEQFF	TGCAGTGCTCTCAGGGGGTGGGGGGGAGCCTCCTACAATGAGCAGTTCTTC
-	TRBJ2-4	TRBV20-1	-	CSARIKQIAKNIQYF	TGCAGTGCTAGAATCAAACAGATAGCCAAAAACATTCAGTACTTC
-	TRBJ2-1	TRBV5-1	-	CASSLGTTLLNEQFF	TGCGCCAGCAGCTTAGGGACCACACTTCTCAATGAGCAGTTCTTC
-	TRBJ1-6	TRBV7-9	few	CASSPGGGFSSPLHF	TGTGCCAGCAGCCCCGGAGGGGGATTTAGCTCACCCCTCCACTTT
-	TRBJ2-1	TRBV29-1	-	CSVEPGAGDEQFF	TGCAGCGTTGAACCGGGAGCAGGGGATGAGCAGTTCTTC
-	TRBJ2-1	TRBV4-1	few	CASSQDGRPNEQFF	TGCGCCAGCAGCCAAGATGGGCGCCCGAATGAGCAGTTCTTC
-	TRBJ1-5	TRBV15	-	CATSRNRQSNQPQHF	TGTGCCACCAGCAGGAATAGACAATCAAATCAGCCCCAGCATTTT
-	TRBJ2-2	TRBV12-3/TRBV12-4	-	CASSLGAQNTGELFF	TGTGCCAGCAGTTTAGGAGCGCAGAACACCGGGGAGCTGTTTTTT
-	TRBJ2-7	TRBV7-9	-	CASSSRRSPYEQYF	TGTGCCAGCAGTTCCCGCCGAAGCCCCTACGAGCAGTACTTC
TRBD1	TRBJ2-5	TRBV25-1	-	CASSELGQGARGHQETQYF	TGTGCCAGCAGTGAATTAGGCCAGGGGGCAAGAGGGCACCAAGAGACCCAGTACTTC
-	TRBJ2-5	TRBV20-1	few	CSARGDSTGAQYF	TGCAGTGCTAGAGGGGACTCCACGGGGGCCCAGTACTTC
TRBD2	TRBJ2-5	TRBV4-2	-	CASRLVGGSETQYF	TGTGCCAGCAGATTGGTCGGGGGGTCGGAGACCCAGTACTTC
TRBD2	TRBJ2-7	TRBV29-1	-	CSVGTSGFTYEQYF	TGCAGCGTTGGGACTAGCGGTTTTACCTACGAGCAGTACTTC
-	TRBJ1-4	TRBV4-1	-	CASSRTGWVNEKLFF	TGCGCCAGCAGCCGTACAGGGTGGGTTAATGAAAAACTGTTTTTT
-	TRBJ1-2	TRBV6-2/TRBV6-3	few	CASSYPTEDGYTF	TGTGCCAGCAGTTACCCCACCGAAGATGGCTACACCTTC